The clone carrying this T cell receptor beta chain occurred many times. Its antigen is undetermined. The sample is drawn from a study of T cells in Graves' hyperthyroidism and ophthalmopathy. Study-level results: Most clonotypes that expanded in the thyroid above 0.001 also showed up in blood. In validation, the model predicted ophthalmopathy. These predictions came a median roughly 6.5 months before onset.

RNA transcripts yielded amplified TCR beta CDR3 regions. Primed by the HTBI set, a first-round RT-PCR was run on the TCR CDR3. TCRdb re-derived calls from the multiplex PCR reads in MiXCR, one entry per CDR3 protein. The table records about 410,000 distinct CDR3 sequences, around 15% of them present only once. This CDR3 is 12 amino acids long. Between the trimmed V and J ends, which lost 5 bases and 5 bases, there was a span of 9 bases. Per the germline V gene, CDR1 is MDHEN and CDR2 is SYDVKM. Disease lasting under 3 months, a NOSPECS grade of at least 4, and a Clinical Activity Score of at least 3 were features of the ophthalmopathy patients.

The TCR sequence derives from a man between 18 and 29 years old with Graves' ophthalmopathy. The genes are TRBV28 and TRBJ1-2; the D is unclear. The sample consisted of blood. CDR3 DNA sequence: TGTGCCAGCAGTCAAGCCCTATATGGCTACACCTTC. Protein: CASSQALYGYTF.